A single sample gave rise to the 6 T cell receptor beta chains below, sequenced in a study of T cells after yellow fever vaccination. Using its own MiXCR run on the 5' RACE reads, TCRdb lists one record per CDR3 protein. The sample lists about 320,000 distinct CDR3 sequences, approximately 12% seen once, with roughly 3.1% in the top ten. The specimen was CD4+ T cells sorted from PBMCs, collected 15 days after the yellow fever booster vaccination. The receptors stem from a man in his late teens or twenties who received the YFV17D yellow fever vaccine.

This clonotype turned up a few times. The rearrangement links TRBV6-2 or TRBV6-3 to TRBJ1-2; 8 positions agree with TRBD1. CDR3 length equals 14 residues. With V trimmed by 5 bases and J by 8 bases, 10 bases remained unmatched. Germline CDR1 is MNHEY and CDR2 is SVGEGT. CDR3 amino acids: CASSQTGEARGYTF. CDR3 sequence (DNA): TGTGCCAGCAGTCAGACAGGGGAGGCGAGAGGCTACACCTTC.

This clonotype was found many times. The chain has TRBV5-4 and TRBJ1-4; 8 positions agree with TRBD1. Germline CDR1 and CDR2: SGHNT and YYREEE (reference sequence). The length of the CDR3 is 15 residues. The junction had 4 bases not matched to a gene; V was cut back by 1 base and J by 5 bases. DNA of the CDR3: TGTGCCAGCAGCTTGATGGGACAGGTGAATGAAAAACTGTTTTTT. Protein: CASSLMGQVNEKLFF.

This clonotype came up a few times. The V gene is TRBV18, the J gene TRBJ2-3; D is unclear. Trimming removed 3 bases at V and 3 bases at J, with 7 bases between. The CDR3 extends over 13 amino acids. Germline CDR1 KGHSH, CDR2 LQKENI. For the CDR3, the DNA is TGTGCCAGCTCACCTGGATATACAGATACGCAGTATTTT. Translating gives CASSPGYTDTQYF. Full variable domain (rest looked up from reference TRBV18 and TRBJ2-3): NAGVMQNPRHLVRRRGQEARLRCSPMKGHSHVYWYRQLPEEGLKFMVYLQKENIIDESGMPKERFSAEFPKEGPSILRIQQVVRGDSAAYFCASSPGYTDTQYFGPGTRLTVL.

In this sample, this clonotype turned up many times. The chain uses TRBV15 and TRBJ2-7; D is ambiguous. The CDR3 has 13 amino acids. Between the trimmed V and J ends, which lost 0 bases and 3 bases, there was a span of 6 bases. Germline assignment: CDR1 LNHNV and CDR2 YYDKDF (reference sequence). For the CDR3, the DNA is TGTGCCACCAGCAGAGATCCCAACTACGAGCAGTACTTC. Amino acids: CATSRDPNYEQYF.

This clonotype came up a few times. The gene calls are TRBV7-2 and TRBJ2-7; 11 bases line up with TRBD2. The germline CDR1 and CDR2 sequences are SGHTA and FQGNSA. The CDR3 spans 15 residues. Trimming removed 5 bases from V and 2 bases from J; junction bases left unmatched: 5. CDR3 loop: CASSRLAGPPYEQYF. DNA for the CDR3: TGTGCCAGCAGCCGACTAGCGGGGCCCCCCTACGAGCAGTACTTC.

This clonotype was recorded many times. The chain employs TRBV2 and TRBJ2-1; no clear D. Trimming stripped 2 bases from V and 0 bases from J, with 14 bases between. CDR3 length: 17 amino acids. Germline lookup yields CDR1 SNHLY and CDR2 FYNNEI. CDR3 in amino acids: CASSELPLSSSYNEQFF. In DNA form, the CDR3 reads TGTGCCAGCAGTGAATTACCGCTTTCGAGCTCCTACAATGAGCAGTTCTTC.